This T cell receptor beta chain is from a study of technical replicates of blood from several donors. Assay: immunoSEQ multiplex PCR; the TCRdb copy retains only in-frame clones and omits some. The sample shows 62,000 or so clones, 70% to 90% of them seen only once. Germline CDR1 reads LNHDA; CDR2 reads SQIVND (reference sequence). The CDR3 covers 13 residues. Deletions cut 10 bases from V and 0 bases from J, with 12 bases between. Sequences were obtained from PBMCs. The chain couples TRBV19 to TRBJ1-1; D is unresolved. The clonotype comes from a human donor in good health. Some clones in this sample may be carry-over from other donors' samples. CDR3 in amino acids: CATKQRLNTEAFF. The CDR3 nucleotides are TGTGCCACTAAGCAGAGGTTGAACACTGAAGCTTTCTTT.